The 4 T cell receptor beta chains reported below all come from one sample, sequenced in a study of early T cells in non-severe SARS-CoV-2 infection. A single record per CDR3 protein comes from TCRdb applying MiXCR to the 5' RACE reads. Here the sample spans about 69,000 distinct CDR3 sequences, about 12% being singletons. The sample was whole blood. Receptor source: an adult who was a healthcare worker with PCR-confirmed SARS-CoV-2 infection or an uninfected control (not recorded which).

In its sample, this clonotype was seen a few times. V is TRBV3-1 and J is TRBJ2-2; perhaps TRBD1 as D (5 bases). Germline CDR1 reads LGHDT; CDR2 reads YNNKEL (reference sequence). This CDR3 contains 15 residues. V gave up 0 bases and J gave up 4 bases, with 9 bases separating them. The CDR3 coding sequence is TGTGCCAGCAGCCAAGAGGTGACAGTCACCGGGGAGCTGTTTTTT. Its translation is CASSQEVTVTGELFF. Combining the CDR3 with reference TRBV3-1 and TRBJ2-2 gives the whole variable domain DTAVSQTPKYLVTQMGNDKSIKCEQNLGHDTMYWYKQDSKKFLKIMFSYNNKELIINETVPNRFSPKSPDKAHLNLHINSLELGDSAVYFCASSQEVTVTGELFFGEGSRLTVL.

This clonotype has a count of ten or more. CDR3 coding DNA: TGTGCCAGCAGTTACCCCAGCCACTTCTACGAGCAGTACTTC. Encoded protein: CASSYPSHFYEQYF. This chain uses TRBV6-2 or TRBV6-3 with TRBJ2-7; D is uncertain. The CDR3 has 14 amino acids. Trimming removed 2 bases from V and 3 bases from J, with 11 bases in between. Germline V CDR1 and CDR2: MNHEY, SVGEGT.

Many counts were recorded for this clonotype. The chain has TRBV6-2 or TRBV6-3 and TRBJ2-1; 8 nucleotides align to TRBD1. V lost 2 bases, J lost 6 bases, and 15 bases stayed unmatched. The CDR3 length is 18 residues. The germline CDR1 and CDR2 sequences are MNHEY and SVGEGT. CDR3 nucleotides: TGTGCCAGCAGTTACAGCGGGCGCGCCAGGGGGCGATTCAATGAGCAGTTCTTC. Translating gives CASSYSGRARGRFNEQFF.

The rearrangement uses TRBV20-1 and TRBJ1-6, with 7 bases fitting TRBD1. The CDR3 has 13 amino acids. Germline V gene data show CDR1 as DFQATT and CDR2 as SNEGSKA (reference sequence). Unmatched junction bases numbered 5, after V lost 5 bases and J lost 7 bases. In nucleotides, the CDR3 is TGCAGTGCTCCGGGACAGATAAATTCACCCCTCCACTTT. This codes for CSAPGQINSPLHF.